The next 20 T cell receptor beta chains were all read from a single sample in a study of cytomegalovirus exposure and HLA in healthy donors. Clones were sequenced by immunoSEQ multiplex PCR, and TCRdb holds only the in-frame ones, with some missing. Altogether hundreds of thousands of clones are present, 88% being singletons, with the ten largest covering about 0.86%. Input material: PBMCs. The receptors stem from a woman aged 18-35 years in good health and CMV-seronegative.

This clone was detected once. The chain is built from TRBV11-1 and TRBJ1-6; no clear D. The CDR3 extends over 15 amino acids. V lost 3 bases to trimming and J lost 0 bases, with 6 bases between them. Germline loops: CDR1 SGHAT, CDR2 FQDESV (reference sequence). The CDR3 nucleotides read TGTGCCAGCAGCTTCGGTAGCTCCTATAATTCACCCCTCCACTTT. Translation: CASSFGSSYNSPLHF.

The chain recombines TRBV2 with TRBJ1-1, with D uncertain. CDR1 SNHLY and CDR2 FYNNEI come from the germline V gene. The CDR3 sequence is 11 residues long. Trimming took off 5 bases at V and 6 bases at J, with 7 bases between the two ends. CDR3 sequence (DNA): TGTGCCAGCAGTTGGACTTCTGAAGCTTTCTTT. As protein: CASSWTSEAFF.

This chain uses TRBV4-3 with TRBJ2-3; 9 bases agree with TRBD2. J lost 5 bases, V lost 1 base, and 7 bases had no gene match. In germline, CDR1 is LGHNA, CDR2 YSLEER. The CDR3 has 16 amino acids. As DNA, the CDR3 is TGCGCCAGCAGCCAAGGGAGCGGGAGGAGCGGAGATACGCAGTATTTT. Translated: CASSQGSGRSGDTQYF.

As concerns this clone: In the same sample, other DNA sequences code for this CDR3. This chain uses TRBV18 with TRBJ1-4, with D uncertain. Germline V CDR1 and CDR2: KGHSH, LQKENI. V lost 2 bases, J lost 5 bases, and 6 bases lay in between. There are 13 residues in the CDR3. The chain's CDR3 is CASSPGPNEKLFF. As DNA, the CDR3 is TGTGCCAGCTCACCAGGGCCAAATGAAAAACTGTTTTTT.

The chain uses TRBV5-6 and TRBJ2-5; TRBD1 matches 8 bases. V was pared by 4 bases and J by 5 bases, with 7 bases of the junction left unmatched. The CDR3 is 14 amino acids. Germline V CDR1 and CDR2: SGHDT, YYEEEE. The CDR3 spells CASSLAGGEETQYF. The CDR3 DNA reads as TGTGCCAGCAGCCTGGCAGGGGGCGAGGAGACCCAGTACTTC.

The DNA of the CDR3 is TGTGCCAGCAGCCTATTAGCGGGAGGGCGCACAGATACGCAGTATTTT. Amino acids: CASSLLAGGRTDTQYF. V gene TRBV7-2 combines with J gene TRBJ2-3, with 11 positions matching TRBD2. CDR1 and CDR2 (germline): SGHTA, FQGNSA. V trimming: 5 bases; J trimming: 1 base; junction bases outside the gene matches: 5. The CDR3 has 16 residues. The complete variable domain, with remaining parts taken from reference TRBV7-2 and TRBJ2-3, reads GAGVSQSPSNKVTEKGKDVELRCDPISGHTALYWYRQSLGQGLEFLIYFQGNSAPDKSGLPSDRFSAERTGGSVSTLTIQRTQQEDSAVYLCASSLLAGGRTDTQYFGPGTRLTVL.

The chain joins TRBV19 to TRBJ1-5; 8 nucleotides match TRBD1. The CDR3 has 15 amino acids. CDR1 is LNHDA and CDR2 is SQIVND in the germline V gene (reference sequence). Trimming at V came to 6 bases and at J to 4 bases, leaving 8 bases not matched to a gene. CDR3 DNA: TGTGCCAGTAGAAGACAGGGGACTTATAATCAGCCCCAGCATTTT. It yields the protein CASRRQGTYNQPQHF. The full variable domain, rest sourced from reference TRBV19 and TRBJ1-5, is DGGITQSPKYLFRKEGQNVTLSCEQNLNHDAMYWYRQDPGQGLRLIYYSQIVNDFQKGDIAEGYSVSREKKESFPLTVTSAQKNPTAFYLCASRRQGTYNQPQHFGDGTRLSIL.

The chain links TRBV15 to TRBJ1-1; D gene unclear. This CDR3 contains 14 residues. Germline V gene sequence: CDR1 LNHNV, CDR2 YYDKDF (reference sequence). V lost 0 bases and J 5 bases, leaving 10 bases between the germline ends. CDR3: CATSREVERTEAFF. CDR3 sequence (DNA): TGTGCCACCAGCAGAGAGGTAGAGAGGACTGAAGCTTTCTTT.

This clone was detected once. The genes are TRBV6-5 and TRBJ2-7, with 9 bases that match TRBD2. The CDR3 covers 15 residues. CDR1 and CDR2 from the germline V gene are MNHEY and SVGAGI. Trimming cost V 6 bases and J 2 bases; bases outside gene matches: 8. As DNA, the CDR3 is TGTGCCAGCAGAAGGACTAGCGCGAGTGCCTACGAGCAGTACTTC. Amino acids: CASRRTSASAYEQYF.

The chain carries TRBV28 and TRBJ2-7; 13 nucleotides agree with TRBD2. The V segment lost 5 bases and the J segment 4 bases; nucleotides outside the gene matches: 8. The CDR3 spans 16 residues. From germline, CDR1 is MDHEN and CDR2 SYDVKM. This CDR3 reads CASSLLGTSGKYEQYF. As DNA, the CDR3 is TGTGCCAGCAGTCTCCTCGGGACTAGCGGGAAGTACGAGCAGTACTTC.

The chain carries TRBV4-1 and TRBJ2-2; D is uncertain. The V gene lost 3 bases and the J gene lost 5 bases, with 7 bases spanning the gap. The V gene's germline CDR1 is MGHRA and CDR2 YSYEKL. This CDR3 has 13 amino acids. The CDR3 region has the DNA TGCGCCAGCAGCCATATAATGACCGGGGAGCTGTTTTTT. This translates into CASSHIMTGELFF.

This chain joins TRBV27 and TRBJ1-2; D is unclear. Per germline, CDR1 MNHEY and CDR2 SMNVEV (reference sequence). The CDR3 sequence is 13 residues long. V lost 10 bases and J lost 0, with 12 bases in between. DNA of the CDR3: TGTGCCACCTCCTCCGGAGCTAACTATGGCTACACCTTC. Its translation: CATSSGANYGYTF.

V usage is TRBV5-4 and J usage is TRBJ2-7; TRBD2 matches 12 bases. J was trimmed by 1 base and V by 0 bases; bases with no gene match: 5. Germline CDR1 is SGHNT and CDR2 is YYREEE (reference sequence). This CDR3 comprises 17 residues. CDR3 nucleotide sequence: TGTGCCAGCAGCTTGGATGGACTAGCGGGGCTATCCTACGAGCAGTACTTC. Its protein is CASSLDGLAGLSYEQYF.

The CDR3 is CASSLKLREAFANTGELFF. The CDR3 DNA reads as TGTGCCAGCAGCCTGAAGTTGCGGGAGGCATTCGCGAACACCGGGGAGCTGTTTTTT. The chain links TRBV11-2 to TRBJ2-2; the match to TRBD2 covers 8 bases. The CDR3 has 19 amino acids. V trimming: 5 bases; J trimming: 0 bases; junction bases outside the gene matches: 14. Germline loops: CDR1 SGHAT, CDR2 FQNNGV.

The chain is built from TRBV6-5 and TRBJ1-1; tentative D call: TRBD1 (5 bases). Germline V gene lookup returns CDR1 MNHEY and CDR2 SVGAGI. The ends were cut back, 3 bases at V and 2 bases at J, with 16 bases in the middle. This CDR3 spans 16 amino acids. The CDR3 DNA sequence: TGTGCCAGCAGTTATAAATGGCGGGGCCTAAACACTGAAGCTTTCTTT. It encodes CASSYKWRGLNTEAFF.

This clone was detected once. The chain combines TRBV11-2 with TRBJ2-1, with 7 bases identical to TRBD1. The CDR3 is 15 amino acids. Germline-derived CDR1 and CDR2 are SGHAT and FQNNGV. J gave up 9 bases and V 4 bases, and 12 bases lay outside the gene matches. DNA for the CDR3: TGTGCCAGCAGCTCCGGGACAGTGGGAAGAGGTGAGCAGTTCTTC. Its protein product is CASSSGTVGRGEQFF.

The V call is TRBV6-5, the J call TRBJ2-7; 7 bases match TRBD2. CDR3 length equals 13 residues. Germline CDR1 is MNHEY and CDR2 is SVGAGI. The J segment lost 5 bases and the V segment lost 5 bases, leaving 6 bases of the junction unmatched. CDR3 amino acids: CASSQGLVNEQYF. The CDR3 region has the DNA TGTGCCAGCAGTCAAGGACTAGTAAACGAGCAGTACTTC.

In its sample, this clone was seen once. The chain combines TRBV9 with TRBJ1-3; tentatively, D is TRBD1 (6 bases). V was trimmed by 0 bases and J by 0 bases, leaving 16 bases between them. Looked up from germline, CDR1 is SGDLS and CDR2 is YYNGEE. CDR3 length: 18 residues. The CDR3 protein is CASSVDPQGLGSGNTIYF. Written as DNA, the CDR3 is TGTGCCAGCAGCGTAGACCCCCAGGGGTTAGGCTCTGGAAACACCATATATTTT.

The CDR3 sequence: CASRAGPIFTGELFF. The CDR3 nucleotides are TGTGCCAGCCGCGCGGGGCCCATCTTTACCGGGGAGCTGTTTTTT. The V and J genes are TRBV5-4 and TRBJ2-2; TRBD2 might be the D (6 bases). The CDR3 is 15 residues long. Germline CDR1 SGHNT, CDR2 YYREEE (reference sequence). The germline V and J ends were trimmed by 7 bases and 5 bases, with 18 bases remaining between them.

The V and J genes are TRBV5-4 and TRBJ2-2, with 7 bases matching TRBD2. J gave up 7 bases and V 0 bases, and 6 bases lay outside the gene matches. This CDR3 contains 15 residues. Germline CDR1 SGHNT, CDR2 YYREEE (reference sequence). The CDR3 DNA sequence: TGTGCCAGCAGCTTGGGGGGGAGGGCCGGCGGGGAGCTGTTTTTT. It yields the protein CASSLGGRAGGELFF.